This T cell receptor beta chain appears in the sequencing data of a study of T cells in lung cancer brain metastases. The CDR3 is made up of 14 amino acids. Germline V gives CDR1 KGHSH, CDR2 LQKENI. The data were produced by immunoSEQ multiplex PCR, yet TCRdb's version contains in-frame clones alone and is incomplete. The top ten clones hold 2.5% to 4% of a sample with about 5,000 clones, roughly 87% of them seen once. As regards this clone: One end of the junction does not line up with germline, which may come from a read error.

Sequencing used tumor tissue from the primary lung tumor. The source is a woman in her forties or fifties with non-small cell lung cancer. The V call is TRBV18, the J call TRBJ1-1; D is possibly TRBD1 (5 bases). The CDR3: CASSPPNRGTEVFF. CDR3 nucleotides: TGTGCCAGCTCACCACCGAACCGGGGCACTGAAGTTTTCTTT.